The next 5 T cell receptor beta chains were all read from a single sample in a study of T cell repertoires in cytomegalovirus infection. Using its own MiXCR run on the reads, TCRdb lists one record per CDR3 protein. Of about 97,000 distinct CDR3 sequences listed, approximately 17% are singletons. Sequencing used PBMCs. The receptors were gathered from a human donor in good health (CMV status not recorded). Some clones in this sample may be carry-over from other donors' samples.

In its sample, this clonotype was seen many times. The rearrangement uses TRBV11-2 and TRBJ2-7; D not resolved. This CDR3 has 12 residues. Germline V gene sequence: CDR1 SGHAT, CDR2 FQNNGV. Trimming took off 4 bases at V and 3 bases at J, with 7 bases between the two ends. The CDR3 loop is CASSSPYYEQYF. CDR3 coding DNA: TGTGCCAGCAGCTCCCCTTACTACGAGCAGTACTTC.

This clonotype was seen repeatedly, ten times or more. The chain joins TRBV7-9 to TRBJ2-5; 11 bases fit TRBD2. The CDR3 has 16 amino acids. Losses at the gene ends were 5 bases for V and 2 bases for J; bases not matched to a gene: 7. The germline gives CDR1 SEHNR, CDR2 FQNEAQ (reference sequence). CDR3 in DNA: TGTGCCAGCAGCCTCGGACTAGCGGGTCTTCAAGAGACCCAGTACTTC. This translates into CASSLGLAGLQETQYF. The complete variable domain, with remaining parts taken from reference TRBV7-9 and TRBJ2-5, reads DTGVSQNPRHKITKRGQNVTFRCDPISEHNRLYWYRQTLGQGPEFLTYFQNEAQLEKSRLLSDRFSAERPKGSFSTLEIQRTEQGDSAMYLCASSLGLAGLQETQYFGPGTRLLVL.

This clonotype was counted ten times or more. V gene TRBV7-9 combines with J gene TRBJ1-1; perhaps TRBD1 as D (6 bases). Germline V gives CDR1 SEHNR, CDR2 FQNEAQ (reference sequence). This CDR3 region has 16 residues. Trimming shortened V by 1 base and J by 11 bases, and 23 bases separated the two germline ends. The CDR3 sequence is CASSLETPGRGEMAFF. The CDR3 nucleotides are TGTGCCAGCAGCTTAGAGACACCAGGCAGGGGAGAAATGGCTTTCTTT.

At least ten counts were recorded for this clonotype. V gene TRBV7-8 combines with J gene TRBJ1-3; D is perhaps TRBD1 (6 bases). This CDR3 is 15 amino acids long. Trimming took off 2 bases at V and 2 bases at J, with 10 bases between the two ends. CDR1 is SGHVS, CDR2 FQNEAQ, per germline. The CDR3 bases are TGTGCCAGCAGCTTATCGGCAGGGGCTGGAAACACCATATATTTT. It is translated as CASSLSAGAGNTIYF. Using reference TRBV7-8 and TRBJ1-3 for the parts outside the CDR3, the full variable domain is GAGVSQSPRYKVAKRGQDVALRCDPISGHVSLFWYQQALGQGPEFLTYFQNEAQLDKSGLPSDRFFAERPEGSVSTLKIQRTQQEDSAVYLCASSLSAGAGNTIYFGEGSWLTVV.

The CDR3 loop is CASSSGLASTYNEQFF. The CDR3 nucleotides are TGTGCCAGCAGTTCCGGACTAGCGAGTACTTACAATGAGCAGTTCTTC. V gene TRBV7-2 combines with J gene TRBJ2-1, with 9 bases identical to TRBD2. The ends lost 6 bases at V and 4 bases at J; junction bases unmatched: 10. This CDR3 is 16 amino acids long. In germline, CDR1 is SGHTA, CDR2 FQGNSA.